This is a list of T cell receptor beta chains from one sample in a study of blood T cell repertoires in COVID-19. TCRdb's copy holds only in-frame clones and misses some; the assay was immunoSEQ multiplex PCR. The data show roughly 200,000 clones, 75% to 90% seen once. The sequenced sample consisted of PBMCs or T cells enriched from blood (not recorded which). All receptors come from a woman in her twenties or thirties who had been exposed to COVID-19. The CDR3 runs from the conserved cysteine through the conserved F or W. Fields, in order: CDR3 length, V gene, J gene, clone size, D gene, CDR3 DNA, CDR3 protein. A D gene is named only where the DNA matches it firmly. The size of a clone is reported for some rows only, either as once, few or many, or as a class for expanded clones.

>16|TRBV4-2|TRBJ2-7|NA|TRBD2
TGTGCCAGCAGCCAGATTAGCGGGGGGGAACCCTACGAGCAGTACTTC
CASSQISGGEPYEQYF
>14|TRBV7-8|TRBJ1-4|NA|TRBD1
TGTGCCAGCAGCTTGACAGGGACTAATGAAAAACTGTTTTTT
CASSLTGTNEKLFF
>16|TRBV12-5|TRBJ1-4|NA|NA
TGTGCTAGTGGTTTGATCACGGGAGGGGGTAATGAAAAACTGTTTTTT
CASGLITGGGNEKLFF
>15|TRBV12-5|TRBJ2-7|NA|NA
TGTGCTAGTGGTTTGGGGGAGCAGGAGCACTACGAGCAGTACTTC
CASGLGEQEHYEQYF
>17|TRBV6-2/TRBV6-3|TRBJ1-4|NA|TRBD1
TGTGCCAGCAGTCCACAAGGACAGGGAGCAACTAATGAAAAACTGTTTTTT
CASSPQGQGATNEKLFF
>16|TRBV18|TRBJ1-5|NA|TRBD1
TGTGCCAGCTCACGTGACAGGGTTGGTAGCAATCAGCCCCAGCATTTT
CASSRDRVGSNQPQHF
>16|TRBV5-1|TRBJ1-2|once|NA
TGCGCCAGCAGCTTGGCCGGAGGCTCCCCTAACTATGGCTACACCTTC
CASSLAGGSPNYGYTF
>14|TRBV18|TRBJ2-7|NA|TRBD1
TGTGCCAGCTCAACTTTCCAGGGGGCCGACGAGCAGTACTTC
CASSTFQGADEQYF
>16|TRBV5-4|TRBJ2-5|once|NA
TGTGCCAGCAGCCACGGCGGGGTCGGGGATGGAGAGACCCAGTACTTC
CASSHGGVGDGETQYF
>15|TRBV7-2|TRBJ1-6|NA|TRBD1
TGTGCCAGCAGCCCCCCGGGACAGGGGTATTCACCCCTCCACTTT
CASSPPGQGYSPLHF
>12|TRBV3-1/TRBV3-2|TRBJ1-2|NA|NA
TGTGCCAGCAGCCAATCCTTCTATGACTACACCTTC
CASSQSFYDYTF
>14|TRBV5-1|TRBJ2-7|NA|NA
TGCGCCAGCAGCTTGAGGGGAGGTACCTACGAGCAGTACTTC
CASSLRGGTYEQYF
>11|TRBV29-1|TRBJ1-1|NA|NA
TGCAGCGCATATATGAACACTGAAGCTTTCTTT
CSAYMNTEAFF
>16|TRBV5-6|TRBJ2-2|NA|NA
TGTGCCAGCAGCTCACCCGGGACACCGAACACCGGGGAGCTGTTTTTT
CASSSPGTPNTGELFF
>17|TRBV2|TRBJ2-1|NA|TRBD2
TGTGCCAGCAGGCGGGGGAGGTTCGGGGGTGGCTTCAATGAGCAGTTCTTC
CASRRGRFGGGFNEQFF
>16|TRBV7-2|TRBJ2-1|NA|TRBD2
TGTGCCAGCAGCTTTGCTGGCGGGGGAGTCTACAATGAGCAGTTCTTC
CASSFAGGGVYNEQFF
>16|TRBV10-1|TRBJ2-1|NA|NA
TGCGCCAGCAGTGAGTCCAGGGGTAGCACCTACAATGAGCAGTTCTTC
CASSESRGSTYNEQFF
>15|TRBV30|TRBJ1-5|NA|NA
TGTGCCTGGAGTAGCCGGTATAATAGCAATCAGCCCCAGCATTTT
CAWSSRYNSNQPQHF
>15|TRBV28|TRBJ2-6|NA|TRBD1
TGTGCCAGCAGTTCTACAGGGGCTGGGGCCAACGTCCTGACTTTC
CASSSTGAGANVLTF
>19|TRBV7-3|TRBJ2-1|few|NA
TGTGCCAGCAGCTTAGACCCACGACAACAGGGTACGTCCTTTAATGAGCAGTTCTTC
CASSLDPRQQGTSFNEQFF
>17|TRBV3-1/TRBV3-2|TRBJ2-6|NA|TRBD1
TGTGCCAGCAGCCGGGCAGGGGGTCCCCCTGGGGCCAACGTCCTGACTTTC
CASSRAGGPPGANVLTF
>12|TRBV30|TRBJ1-2|NA|NA
TGTGCTCTAGGGCGGGAAAGCTATGGCTACACCTTC
CALGRESYGYTF
>11|TRBV5-1|TRBJ2-5|NA|NA
TGCGCCAGCAGCTCACAAGAGACCCAGTACTTC
CASSSQETQYF
>15|TRBV18|TRBJ1-6|NA|TRBD1
TGTGCCAGCTCACTTAGACAGGGATGGACGTCACCCCTCCACTTT
CASSLRQGWTSPLHF
>14|TRBV19|TRBJ1-2|few|NA
TGTGCCAGTAGTCTAGCGCAGGGCGACTATGGCTACACCTTC
CASSLAQGDYGYTF